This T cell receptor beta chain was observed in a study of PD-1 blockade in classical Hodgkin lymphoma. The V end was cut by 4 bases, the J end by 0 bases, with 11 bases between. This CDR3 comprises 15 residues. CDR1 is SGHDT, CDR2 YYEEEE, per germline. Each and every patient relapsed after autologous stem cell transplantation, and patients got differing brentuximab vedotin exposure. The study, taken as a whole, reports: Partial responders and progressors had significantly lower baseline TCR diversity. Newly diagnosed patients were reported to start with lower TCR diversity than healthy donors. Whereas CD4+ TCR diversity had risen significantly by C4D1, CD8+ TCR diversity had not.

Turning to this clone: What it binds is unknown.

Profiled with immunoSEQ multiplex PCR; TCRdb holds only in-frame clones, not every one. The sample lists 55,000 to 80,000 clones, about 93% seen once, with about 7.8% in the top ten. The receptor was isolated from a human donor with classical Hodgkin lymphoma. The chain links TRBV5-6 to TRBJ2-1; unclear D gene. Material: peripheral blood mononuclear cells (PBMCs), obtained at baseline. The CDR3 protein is CASSPDKSSYNEQFF. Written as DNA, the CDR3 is TGTGCCAGCAGCCCAGACAAGAGCTCCTACAATGAGCAGTTCTTC.